These 17 T cell receptor beta chains originate from one sample sequenced in a study of post-analysis software for immune sequencing data. Unique-molecular-identifier-tagged TCR beta cDNA libraries were used. TCRdb reanalysed the PCR reads using MiXCR and keeps one entry per CDR3 protein. The sample includes 160,000 or so distinct CDR3 sequences, under 40% of them seen just once. Sequenced here: blood, sampled after autologous hematopoietic stem cell transplantation. The origin of the receptors is a girl under 18 with multiple sclerosis.

This clonotype was counted at least ten times. This chain uses TRBV12-3 or TRBV12-4 with TRBJ2-1; D gene uncertain. Trimming stripped 6 bases from V and 3 bases from J, with 9 bases between. There are 13 residues in the CDR3. For the CDR3, the DNA is TGTGCCAGCAGACGAAACTACTACAATGAGCAGTTCTTC. It specifies CASRRNYYNEQFF.

The chain is built from TRBV20-1 and TRBJ2-1; 13 nucleotides agree with TRBD2. CDR3 length equals 19 residues. Germline-derived CDR1 and CDR2 are DFQATT and SNEGSKA (reference sequence). Germline trimming cut 2 bases from V and 0 bases from J; bases unmatched to any gene: 10. The DNA for the CDR3 is TGCAGTGCTAGACATCTAACGGGGACTAGCGGGGCCTCCTACAATGAGCAGTTCTTC. Translating it yields CSARHLTGTSGASYNEQFF.

This clonotype was found many times. The CDR3 sequence: CSVTGTPLNNEQFF. CDR3 DNA sequence: TGCAGTGTAACCGGGACCCCACTCAACAATGAGCAGTTCTTC. The chain employs TRBV20-1 and TRBJ2-1; D possibly matches TRBD1 or TRBD2 (5 bases each). The CDR3 consists of 14 residues. CDR1 is DFQATT and CDR2 is SNEGSKA in the germline V gene (reference sequence). V lost 7 bases to trimming and J lost 5 bases, with 18 bases between them.

The chain recombines TRBV12-3 or TRBV12-4 with TRBJ2-3; 9 bases agree with TRBD2. Trimming cost V 6 bases and J 0 bases; bases outside gene matches: 1. The CDR3 is made up of 14 amino acids. Here the CDR3 reads CASSSGGSTDTQYF. The CDR3 nucleotides read TGTGCCAGCAGCAGCGGGGGGAGCACAGATACGCAGTATTTT.

The chain combines TRBV20-1 with TRBJ2-5; 10 nucleotides match TRBD2. The CDR3 consists of 13 residues. V gave up 4 bases and J gave up 11 bases; unmatched junction bases: 10. Per germline, CDR1 DFQATT and CDR2 SNEGSKA (reference sequence). The CDR3 spells CSAIAGGNNEQYF. The CDR3 bases are TGCAGTGCTATAGCGGGAGGTAACAATGAGCAGTACTTC.

This clonotype has only a few counts. The chain combines TRBV7-3 with TRBJ2-2; D is undetermined. The CDR3 has 13 amino acids. Looked up from germline, CDR1 is SGHTA and CDR2 is FQGTGA. The V and J ends lost 3 bases and 1 base respectively, with 3 bases between them. The CDR3 DNA is TGTGCCAGCAGCTTTATGAACACCGGGGAGCTGTTTTTT. Translated: CASSFMNTGELFF.

This clonotype was seen a handful of times. This sequence joins TRBV29-1 and TRBJ2-7, with 7 bases identical to TRBD1. CDR1 is SQVTM, CDR2 ANQGSEA, per germline. V lost 7 bases, J lost 8 bases, and 8 bases stayed unmatched. The length of the CDR3 is 11 residues. CDR3 sequence: CSAQGQVKQYF. In DNA, the CDR3 is TGCAGCGCCCAAGGACAGGTTAAGCAGTACTTC.

This clonotype was seen a handful of times. The chain employs TRBV19 and TRBJ2-5; 7 bases are shared with TRBD2. The DNA end is a closer match to TRBJ2-7, so the J assignment may be wrong. The germline CDR1 and CDR2 sequences are LNHDA and SQIVND (reference sequence). The CDR3 has 13 amino acids. For the CDR3, the DNA is TGTGCCAGTAGCCGGGACTACAACTACGAGCAGTACTTC. This translates into CASSRDYNYEQYF.

The CDR3 spells CATSESGEFSFGLPRYNEQFF. CDR3 in DNA: TGTGCCACCAGTGAGTCAGGGGAGTTTTCTTTCGGCCTACCGCGATACAATGAGCAGTTCTTC. The rearrangement uses TRBV24-1 and TRBJ2-1; weak D call: TRBD1 (6 bases). CDR1 is KGHDR and CDR2 is SFDVKD in the germline V gene. The CDR3 sequence is 21 residues long. V was clipped by 4 bases and J by 4 bases, with 31 bases between them.

At least ten counts were recorded for this clonotype. The chain joins TRBV4-2 to TRBJ2-4; the D gene could be TRBD1 or TRBD2 (5 bases each). Trimming took 1 base from V and 0 from J, leaving 7 bases between them. The CDR3 totals 15 residues. Germline CDR1 LGHNA, CDR2 YNFKEQ. CDR3 in DNA: TGTGCCAGCAGCCAAGCTGGGGGAGCCAAAAACATTCAGTACTTC. This translates into CASSQAGGAKNIQYF.

For the CDR3, the DNA is TGTGCCGGATCCGTAGCGGGCTACAATGAGCAGTTCTTC. Its translation: CAGSVAGYNEQFF. This chain joins TRBV6-1 and TRBJ2-1; 7 bases are shared with TRBD2. The V segment lost 11 bases and the J segment 3 bases; nucleotides outside the gene matches: 7. The CDR3 consists of 13 residues. Germline assignment: CDR1 MNHNS and CDR2 SASEGT.

Only a few counts were recorded for this clonotype. The chain joins TRBV7-6 to TRBJ1-2, with D unresolved. Trimming shortened V by 3 bases and J by 8 bases, and 19 bases separated the two germline ends. The germline CDR1 and CDR2 sequences are SGHVS and FNYEAQ. The CDR3 spans 15 residues. The CDR3 sequence is CASSLEESGGGGYTF. The DNA of the CDR3 is TGTGCCAGCAGCTTGGAAGAGTCGGGAGGAGGCGGCTACACCTTC.

The chain joins TRBV20-1 to TRBJ1-1, with TRBD1 as a possible D gene (5 bases). Trimming shortened V by 1 base and J by 4 bases, and 16 bases separated the two germline ends. CDR1 and CDR2 from the germline V gene are DFQATT and SNEGSKA (reference sequence). The CDR3 totals 15 residues. The CDR3 is CSARGPEGRGTEAFF. CDR3 sequence (DNA): TGCAGTGCTAGAGGCCCCGAGGGAAGGGGCACTGAAGCTTTCTTT.

This clonotype has at least ten counts. The J gene is TRBJ2-7, the V gene TRBV11-1; D is undetermined. The CDR3 consists of 11 residues. Per the germline V gene, CDR1 is SGHAT and CDR2 is FQDESV (reference sequence). Trimming pared 3 bases from V and 5 bases from J, leaving 5 bases between. The CDR3 nucleotides read TGTGCCAGCAGCTTCCTTAACGAGCAGTACTTC. Translating it yields CASSFLNEQYF.

This clonotype appeared a few times. The chain is built from TRBV12-3 or TRBV12-4 and TRBJ2-7; 12 bases are a match to TRBD2. J was trimmed by 4 bases and V by 4 bases; bases with no gene match: 8. This CDR3 has 16 amino acids. The CDR3 sequence is CASSCRTSGDRYEQYF. CDR3 bases: TGTGCCAGCAGTTGTCGGACTAGCGGGGACAGATACGAGCAGTACTTC.

This rearrangement joins TRBV6-5 to TRBJ1-2; the D is unclear. Per the germline V gene, CDR1 is MNHEY and CDR2 is SVGAGI. This CDR3 region has 15 residues. V shed 4 bases and J shed 0 bases, with 12 bases lying between them. In nucleotides, the CDR3 is TGTGCCAGCAGTTCTAGAACAAATGCTAACTATGGCTACACCTTC. Translation: CASSSRTNANYGYTF.

Of note for this clonotype: One junction end disagrees with the germline gene, perhaps due to a read error. The CDR3 sequence: CASSLLGTSNNEQFF. Written as DNA, the CDR3 is TGCGCCAGCAGCTTACTCGGGACCTCCAACAATGAGCAGTTCTTC. The rearrangement links TRBV5-1 to TRBJ2-1; either TRBD1 or TRBD2 may supply D (5 bases each). Per germline, CDR1 SGHRS and CDR2 YFSETQ. The CDR3 has 15 residues.